A selection of T cell receptor beta chains follows, all from one sample in a study of blood T cells in healthy people across ages. TCRdb used MiXCR to reprocess the 5' RACE reads, holding one entry per CDR3 protein. The sample records some 1,800,000 distinct CDR3 sequences, 39% being singletons. The sequenced material came from blood. All receptors derive from a human donor in good health. The CDR3 runs from the conserved cysteine through the conserved F or W. The D gene is left open where the match is weak. The listing skips clone size in some rows; elsewhere it reads once, few, many or a size class.

D gene: .
J gene: TRBJ1-5
clone size: .
V gene: TRBV27
CDR3 protein: CASSLRGLSNQPQHF
CDR3 DNA: TGTGCCAGCAGTTTACGGGGCCTTAGCAATCAGCCCCAGCATTTT

D gene: .
J gene: TRBJ2-7
clone size: .
V gene: TRBV3-1
CDR3 protein: CASSQDPQVYEQYF
CDR3 DNA: TGTGCCAGCAGCCAAGATCCACAGGTTTACGAGCAGTACTTC

D gene: .
J gene: TRBJ1-2
clone size: few
V gene: TRBV12-3/TRBV12-4
CDR3 protein: CASSFALIYGYTF
CDR3 DNA: TGTGCCAGCAGTTTCGCCCTCATCTATGGCTACACCTTC

D gene: .
J gene: TRBJ1-1
clone size: .
V gene: TRBV5-1
CDR3 protein: CASRSTLVNTEAFF
CDR3 DNA: TGCGCCAGCAGGAGCACCCTGGTGAACACTGAAGCTTTCTTT

D gene: TRBD1
J gene: TRBJ1-2
clone size: few
V gene: TRBV7-9
CDR3 protein: CASSGTGTGGLGYTF
CDR3 DNA: TGTGCCAGCAGCGGCACCGGGACAGGGGGCCTTGGCTACACCTTC

D gene: .
J gene: TRBJ1-1
clone size: few
V gene: TRBV10-3
CDR3 protein: CAIRRDGDDTEAFF
CDR3 DNA: TGTGCCATCAGAAGGGACGGGGACGACACTGAAGCTTTCTTT

D gene: .
J gene: TRBJ2-7
clone size: .
V gene: TRBV3-1
CDR3 protein: CGSSQGYEQYF
CDR3 DNA: TGTGGCAGCAGCCAAGGCTACGAGCAGTACTTC

D gene: .
J gene: TRBJ2-7
clone size: few
V gene: TRBV27
CDR3 protein: CASSLGWQSSSYEQYF
CDR3 DNA: TGTGCCAGCAGTTTAGGATGGCAGTCAAGCTCCTACGAGCAGTACTTC

D gene: .
J gene: TRBJ2-1
clone size: few
V gene: TRBV5-1
CDR3 protein: CASSLAGQVYEQFF
CDR3 DNA: TGCGCCAGCAGCTTGGCCGGGCAGGTCTATGAGCAGTTCTTC

D gene: .
J gene: TRBJ2-5
clone size: .
V gene: TRBV7-9
CDR3 protein: CASSLLGLTQETQYF
CDR3 DNA: TGTGCCAGCAGCTTATTAGGGCTCACGCAAGAGACCCAGTACTTC

D gene: .
J gene: TRBJ2-3
clone size: few
V gene: TRBV29-1
CDR3 protein: CSVEGVREIADTQYF
CDR3 DNA: TGCAGCGTTGAGGGTGTCAGGGAGATCGCAGATACGCAGTATTTT

D gene: .
J gene: TRBJ2-6
clone size: .
V gene: TRBV5-1
CDR3 protein: CASSPEGSISGANVLTF
CDR3 DNA: TGCGCCAGCAGCCCGGAGGGATCAATCTCTGGGGCCAACGTCCTGACTTTC

D gene: .
J gene: TRBJ1-2
clone size: .
V gene: TRBV14
CDR3 protein: CASSLNYSPGNTF
CDR3 DNA: TGTGCCAGCAGCCTAAACTACTCCCCTGGGAACACCTTC

D gene: .
J gene: TRBJ1-2
clone size: .
V gene: TRBV9
CDR3 protein: CASSVVARDYGYTF
CDR3 DNA: TGTGCCAGCAGCGTAGTGGCCAGAGACTATGGCTACACCTTC

D gene: .
J gene: TRBJ2-3
clone size: few
V gene: TRBV18
CDR3 protein: CASSQTRREGDTQYF
CDR3 DNA: TGTGCCAGCTCACAAACCCGTCGCGAAGGAGATACGCAGTATTTT

D gene: .
J gene: TRBJ2-7
clone size: .
V gene: TRBV4-3
CDR3 protein: CASSHGTLSYEQYF
CDR3 DNA: TGCGCCAGCAGCCACGGGACACTCTCCTACGAGCAGTACTTC

D gene: .
J gene: TRBJ1-6
clone size: .
V gene: TRBV12-3/TRBV12-4
CDR3 protein: CASSLNRSPLHF
CDR3 DNA: TGTGCCAGCAGTTTAAATCGTTCACCCCTCCACTTT

D gene: TRBD1
J gene: TRBJ1-1
clone size: few
V gene: TRBV18
CDR3 protein: CASSLPPGQGPEAFF
CDR3 DNA: TGTGCCAGCTCCTTACCGCCGGGACAGGGGCCCGAAGCTTTCTTT

D gene: .
J gene: TRBJ2-3
clone size: .
V gene: TRBV15
CDR3 protein: CATSREGLADSTDTQYF
CDR3 DNA: TGTGCCACCAGCAGAGAAGGACTGGCGGATAGCACAGATACGCAGTATTTT

D gene: .
J gene: TRBJ2-5
clone size: few
V gene: TRBV4-1
CDR3 protein: CASSQVPLMETQYF
CDR3 DNA: TGCGCCAGCAGCCAAGTCCCCTTGATGGAGACCCAGTACTTC

D gene: .
J gene: TRBJ1-6
clone size: .
V gene: TRBV4-1
CDR3 protein: CASSQEGKWSGSPLHF
CDR3 DNA: TGCGCCAGCAGCCAAGAGGGTAAATGGTCGGGGTCACCCCTCCACTTT

D gene: .
J gene: TRBJ1-1
clone size: .
V gene: TRBV25-1
CDR3 protein: CASSDSLERNTEAFF
CDR3 DNA: TGTGCCAGCAGTGATTCCTTGGAGCGGAACACTGAAGCTTTCTTT

D gene: .
J gene: TRBJ2-7
clone size: .
V gene: TRBV6-6
CDR3 protein: CASRLWGAGSMAYEQYF
CDR3 DNA: TGTGCCAGCCGCTTATGGGGGGCAGGGTCGATGGCCTACGAGCAGTACTTC

D gene: .
J gene: TRBJ1-2
clone size: few
V gene: TRBV4-2
CDR3 protein: CASSQDESKNYGYTF
CDR3 DNA: TGTGCCAGCAGCCAAGATGAGAGTAAGAACTATGGCTACACCTTC

D gene: TRBD1
J gene: TRBJ2-2
clone size: .
V gene: TRBV10-3
CDR3 protein: CAISDRGLDTGELFF
CDR3 DNA: TGTGCCATCAGTGACAGGGGGCTTGACACCGGGGAGCTGTTTTTT

D gene: .
J gene: TRBJ2-7
clone size: .
V gene: TRBV4-1
CDR3 protein: CASSQTVQSYEQYF
CDR3 DNA: TGCGCCAGCAGCCAAACGGTACAGAGCTACGAGCAGTACTTC

D gene: .
J gene: TRBJ2-3
clone size: .
V gene: TRBV29-1
CDR3 protein: CSAVLIPTDTQYF
CDR3 DNA: TGCAGCGCAGTCTTAATCCCCACAGATACGCAGTATTTT

D gene: .
J gene: TRBJ2-3
clone size: few
V gene: TRBV5-1
CDR3 protein: CASSWTGGYTDTQYF
CDR3 DNA: TGCGCCAGCAGCTGGACGGGGGGCTACACAGATACGCAGTATTTT

D gene: .
J gene: TRBJ2-7
clone size: few
V gene: TRBV6-1
CDR3 protein: CASRMALETAPYEQYF
CDR3 DNA: TGTGCCAGCAGGATGGCCCTCGAGACGGCCCCCTACGAGCAGTACTTC

D gene: .
J gene: TRBJ2-7
clone size: .
V gene: TRBV11-2
CDR3 protein: CASSGREERNEQYF
CDR3 DNA: TGTGCCAGCAGCGGCCGGGAAGAGCGGAACGAGCAGTACTTC

D gene: .
J gene: TRBJ1-1
clone size: .
V gene: TRBV20-1
CDR3 protein: CSAKIRVSAFF
CDR3 DNA: TGCAGTGCCAAGATACGGGTTTCAGCTTTCTTT

D gene: TRBD2
J gene: TRBJ2-3
clone size: once
V gene: TRBV9
CDR3 protein: CASSVGVGLGTDTQYF
CDR3 DNA: TGTGCCAGCAGCGTAGGGGTGGGACTAGGCACAGATACGCAGTATTTT

D gene: TRBD2
J gene: TRBJ2-3
clone size: .
V gene: TRBV29-1
CDR3 protein: CSVANSGGSDTQYF
CDR3 DNA: TGCAGCGTTGCTAATAGCGGGGGGTCAGATACGCAGTATTTT

D gene: .
J gene: TRBJ1-1
clone size: .
V gene: TRBV4-1
CDR3 protein: CASSQASFLWTTEAFF
CDR3 DNA: TGCGCCAGCAGTCAAGCAAGTTTTTTGTGGACAACTGAAGCTTTCTTT

D gene: .
J gene: TRBJ1-2
clone size: .
V gene: TRBV29-1
CDR3 protein: CSVEKRLARGGYTF
CDR3 DNA: TGCAGCGTTGAAAAAAGGTTAGCCCGGGGAGGCTACACCTTC

D gene: .
J gene: TRBJ2-1
clone size: few
V gene: TRBV6-2/TRBV6-3
CDR3 protein: CASSYLGHPAREYNEQFF
CDR3 DNA: TGTGCCAGCAGTTACCTCGGACATCCTGCTAGGGAATACAATGAGCAGTTCTTC

D gene: TRBD2
J gene: TRBJ2-7
clone size: .
V gene: TRBV20-1
CDR3 protein: CSARDPRGGLAYEQYF
CDR3 DNA: TGCAGTGCTAGAGACCCACGGGGGGGACTAGCCTACGAGCAGTACTTC

D gene: .
J gene: TRBJ2-2
clone size: few
V gene: TRBV11-2
CDR3 protein: CASSLVRGYGELFF
CDR3 DNA: TGTGCCAGCAGCTTAGTCAGAGGATACGGGGAGCTGTTTTTT

D gene: TRBD1
J gene: TRBJ1-1
clone size: many
V gene: TRBV20-1
CDR3 protein: CSARDPSTGKPEAFF
CDR3 DNA: TGCAGTGCTAGAGATCCGTCGACAGGGAAACCTGAAGCTTTCTTT

D gene: .
J gene: TRBJ2-3
clone size: .
V gene: TRBV15
CDR3 protein: CATSRDYDTQYF
CDR3 DNA: TGTGCCACCAGCAGAGATTATGATACGCAGTATTTT

D gene: TRBD2
J gene: TRBJ2-1
clone size: .
V gene: TRBV3-1
CDR3 protein: CASSQDLGGRVETQFF
CDR3 DNA: TGTGCCAGCAGCCAAGATTTGGGAGGGAGGGTGGAGACCCAGTTCTTC

D gene: TRBD1
J gene: TRBJ2-7
clone size: once
V gene: TRBV4-3
CDR3 protein: CASSQTGGSRYEQYF
CDR3 DNA: TGCGCCAGCAGCCAAACAGGGGGGTCGCGCTACGAGCAGTACTTC

D gene: TRBD2
J gene: TRBJ2-1
clone size: .
V gene: TRBV20-1
CDR3 protein: CSARGGAGGQDEQFF
CDR3 DNA: TGCAGTGCTAGGGGGGGAGCGGGGGGCCAGGATGAGCAGTTCTTC

D gene: .
J gene: TRBJ2-1
clone size: few
V gene: TRBV24-1
CDR3 protein: CATCPLYNEQFF
CDR3 DNA: TGTGCCACTTGCCCCCTCTACAATGAGCAGTTCTTC

D gene: .
J gene: TRBJ1-2
clone size: few
V gene: TRBV15
CDR3 protein: CATSPRRNYGYTF
CDR3 DNA: TGTGCCACCAGTCCGCGCAGGAACTATGGCTACACCTTC

D gene: .
J gene: TRBJ1-1
clone size: .
V gene: TRBV12-3/TRBV12-4
CDR3 protein: CASSGGWNTEAFF
CDR3 DNA: TGTGCCAGCAGTGGGGGATGGAACACTGAAGCTTTCTTT

D gene: .
J gene: TRBJ1-2
clone size: many
V gene: TRBV12-3/TRBV12-4
CDR3 protein: CASSLSRGGYTF
CDR3 DNA: TGTGCCAGCAGTTTATCGCGAGGAGGCTACACCTTC

D gene: .
J gene: TRBJ2-1
clone size: .
V gene: TRBV2
CDR3 protein: CASSEGVARGFF
CDR3 DNA: TGTGCCAGCAGTGAAGGCGTAGCACGTGGGTTCTTC